The T cell receptor beta chain described here comes from a study of blood T cell repertoires in COVID-19. On the study more broadly: PBMCs, B-cell-depleted T cells, or T cells were the source of the cDNA or gDNA that made up the material.

This CDR3 contains 12 residues. V lost 5 bases and J 4 bases, leaving 8 bases between the germline ends. From germline, CDR1 is SEHNR and CDR2 FQNEAQ (reference sequence). Sequencing used immunoSEQ multiplex PCR; TCRdb keeps in-frame clones, though not all of them. In the table there are about 280,000 clones, 82% of which are singletons. Before they entered the study, exposed participants had met a COVID-19 case within 2 weeks. The sample taken for sequencing was PBMCs or T cells enriched from blood (not recorded which). The clonotype comes from a man aged 40-49 years who had been exposed to COVID-19. This chain uses TRBV7-9 with TRBJ2-5; D is ambiguous. CDR3 sequence reads: CASSRAAETQYF. Here the CDR3 DNA reads TGTGCCAGCAGCCGAGCCGCAGAGACCCAGTACTTC.